One sample yielded the 21 T cell receptor beta chains listed below, sequenced in a study of cytomegalovirus exposure and HLA in healthy donors (dated by TCRdb to 2016 to 2017). Libraries were constructed by the immunoSEQ multiplex PCR assay. The multiplex PCR relied on a mix of 60 forward primers for TCR Vbeta segments and 13 reverse primers for TCR Jbeta segments. As stored in TCRdb, this immuneACCESS dataset retains in-frame rearrangements with V and J assigned. A fraction of the clones does not appear; measured against another copy, unresolved V genes explain less than half of the discrepancy, and the remainder lacks a known reason. This sample holds 55,000 or so clones; around 78% were observed only once. Together, the top ten hold about 1.5% of the sample. The sample taken for sequencing was PBMCs. These receptors came from a female donor in good health and CMV-seronegative.

The chain's CDR3 is CASSERLGQRTDTQYF. CDR3 coding DNA: TGTGCCAGCAGTGAAAGGCTGGGACAGAGAACAGATACGCAGTATTTT. The chain combines TRBV6-1 with TRBJ2-3; 7 bases are shared with TRBD1. The CDR3 sequence is 16 residues long. V gave up 2 bases and J gave up 3 bases; unmatched junction bases: 8. Germline V gene data show CDR1 as MNHNS and CDR2 as SASEGT.

V is TRBV19 and J is TRBJ1-5; D not certain. The ends were cut back, 5 bases at V and 0 bases at J, with 17 bases in the middle. The CDR3 contains 17 residues. Germline values: CDR1 LNHDA, CDR2 SQIVND (reference sequence). The CDR3 reads CASSSGVAGYSNQPQHF. CDR3 nucleotides: TGTGCCAGTAGTTCCGGTGTGGCGGGGTATAGCAATCAGCCCCAGCATTTT. Variable domain in full (rest from reference TRBV19 and TRBJ1-5): DGGITQSPKYLFRKEGQNVTLSCEQNLNHDAMYWYRQDPGQGLRLIYYSQIVNDFQKGDIAEGYSVSREKKESFPLTVTSAQKNPTAFYLCASSSGVAGYSNQPQHFGDGTRLSIL.

The chain joins TRBV7-3 to TRBJ2-7; possibly TRBD2 for D (5 bases). CDR1 is SGHTA, CDR2 FQGTGA, per germline. The CDR3 length is 15 residues. V lost 5 bases to trimming and J lost 0 bases, with 14 bases between them. CDR3 region: CASSADGLFSYEQYF. The DNA for the CDR3 is TGTGCCAGCAGCGCGGACGGACTCTTCTCCTACGAGCAGTACTTC.

The V call is TRBV2, the J call TRBJ2-7; 7 nucleotides align to TRBD2. The CDR3 is 13 residues long. The junction had 6 bases not matched to a gene; V was cut back by 6 bases and J by 4 bases. The V gene's germline CDR1 is SNHLY and CDR2 FYNNEI. In nucleotides, the CDR3 is TGTGCCAGCAGCCAGACGGGGGGATACGAGCAGTACTTC. Translated, it gives CASSQTGGYEQYF.

The rearrangement uses TRBV27 and TRBJ2-1; 9 bases are a match to TRBD1. Germline V CDR1 and CDR2: MNHEY, SMNVEV (reference sequence). The CDR3 consists of 15 residues. V gave up 5 bases and J gave up 7 bases; unmatched junction bases: 9. CDR3 sequence (DNA): TGTGCCAGCAGTCGCTACAGGGGGCTAGGGAATGAGCAGTTCTTC. Protein: CASSRYRGLGNEQFF.

The rearrangement joins TRBV5-4 to TRBJ1-1, with D perhaps matching TRBD1 (5 bases). The CDR3 length is 17 residues. The germline V and J ends were trimmed by 4 bases and 7 bases, with 26 bases remaining between them. The V gene's germline CDR1 is SGHNT and CDR2 YYREEE (reference sequence). The CDR3 DNA is TGTGCCAGCAGCCCCACCGCAGGATCGCGGGGCCTATTTGAAGCTTTCTTT. Its translation is CASSPTAGSRGLFEAFF.

About this clone: Other DNA sequences from this sample encode an identical CDR3 as well. The rearrangement uses TRBV11-2 and TRBJ2-7, with D possibly being TRBD1 (6 bases). The germline V gene has CDR1 SGHAT and CDR2 FQNNGV. This CDR3 comprises 12 residues. V lost 3 bases to trimming and J lost 5 bases, with 8 bases between them. DNA of the CDR3: TGTGCCAGCAGCTTCAGGGGCCACGAGCAGTACTTC. Protein product: CASSFRGHEQYF.

The V call is TRBV9, the J call TRBJ1-1; weak D call: TRBD1 (5 bases). V was trimmed by 5 bases and J by 2 bases, leaving 16 bases between them. This CDR3 is 15 amino acids long. The germline CDR1 and CDR2 sequences are SGDLS and YYNGEE. The CDR3 DNA reads as TGTGCCAGCAGGGGGCCCGGGGGTGAAAACACTGAAGCTTTCTTT. Residues: CASRGPGGENTEAFF.

The J gene is TRBJ1-1, the V gene TRBV4-1; D might be TRBD1 (5 bases). V shed 2 bases and J shed 6 bases, with 13 bases lying between them. The CDR3 is made up of 14 amino acids. Germline loops: CDR1 MGHRA, CDR2 YSYEKL. The CDR3 DNA sequence: TGCGCCAGCAGCCAAATAATCAGGGATCCTGAAGCTTTCTTT. Translated: CASSQIIRDPEAFF.

DNA for the CDR3: TGCGCCAGCAGCTTGTATGAGGGTGCGGACTATGGCTACACCTTC. It is translated as CASSLYEGADYGYTF. This chain links TRBV5-1 with TRBJ1-2, with D unclear. The CDR3 spans 15 residues. Deletions cut 1 base from V and 3 bases from J, with 13 bases between. Germline-derived CDR1 and CDR2 are SGHRS and YFSETQ. Drawing the rest from reference TRBV5-1 and TRBJ1-2, the complete variable domain is KAGVTQTPRYLIKTRGQQVTLSCSPISGHRSVSWYQQTPGQGLQFLFEYFSETQRNKGNFPGRFSGRQFSNSRSEMNVSTLELGDSALYLCASSLYEGADYGYTFGSGTRLTVV.

This chain uses TRBV10-3 with TRBJ1-6; D is uncertain. Looked up from germline, CDR1 is ENHRY and CDR2 is SYGVKD. This CDR3 contains 14 residues. Trimming took 4 bases from V and 9 from J, leaving 13 bases between them. The CDR3 region is CAISVGLGSSPLHF. The CDR3 DNA reads TGTGCCATCAGTGTCGGCCTGGGGAGTTCACCCCTCCACTTT.

V and J are TRBV7-2 and TRBJ1-2, with TRBD1 as a possible D gene (5 bases). There are 13 residues in the CDR3. Trimming removed 0 bases from V and 8 bases from J, with 10 bases in between. Per germline, CDR1 SGHTA and CDR2 FQGNSA. CDR3 region: CASSLARDLGYTF. CDR3 nucleotide sequence: TGTGCCAGCAGCTTAGCCAGGGATCTAGGCTACACCTTC.

The rearrangement joins TRBV7-6 to TRBJ1-5, with D maybe TRBD1 (5 bases). Deletions cut 6 bases from V and 6 bases from J, with 24 bases between. Germline lookup yields CDR1 SGHVS and CDR2 FNYEAQ. The CDR3 runs to 17 residues. As DNA, the CDR3 is TGTGCCAGCAGTCTTCTCCCACCCGGGGGGGGAATTCAGCCCCAGCATTTT. Translated, it gives CASSLLPPGGGIQPQHF.

The CDR3 reads CASGSPKQGDTQYF. DNA of the CDR3: TGTGCTAGTGGTTCCCCTAAACAGGGGGATACGCAGTATTTT. V gene TRBV12-5 combines with J gene TRBJ2-3, with 7 bases matching TRBD1. Germline V gives CDR1 LGHNT, CDR2 FRNRAP. With 4 bases clipped from V and 6 bases from J, the junction kept 7 bases outside the gene matches. The CDR3 is 14 residues long.

V usage is TRBV7-6 and J usage is TRBJ1-1; D uncertain. V lost 4 bases, J lost 1 base, and 13 bases lay in between. There are 15 residues in the CDR3. CDR1 is SGHVS and CDR2 is FNYEAQ in the germline V gene. The CDR3 is CASSSKAAGNTEAFF. In DNA form, the CDR3 reads TGTGCCAGCAGCTCAAAGGCCGCGGGGAACACTGAAGCTTTCTTT.

V usage is TRBV19 and J usage is TRBJ1-5; the D gene is possibly TRBD1 (6 bases). The CDR3 consists of 15 residues. CDR1 is LNHDA, CDR2 SQIVND, per germline (reference sequence). V was pared by 2 bases and J by 8 bases, with 16 bases between. The CDR3 DNA follows: TGTGCCAGTAGTATACTCTACAGGGTAGTAGAGCCCCAGCATTTT. Protein: CASSILYRVVEPQHF.

The chain is built from TRBV6-1 and TRBJ1-3; the D is unclear. The CDR3 loop spans 15 amino acids. Deletions cut 2 bases from V and 3 bases from J, with 11 bases between. The germline V gene encodes CDR1 MNHNS and CDR2 SASEGT. CDR3 amino acids: CASSETPSGGNTIYF. For the CDR3, the DNA is TGTGCCAGCAGTGAAACTCCCTCGGGTGGAAACACCATATATTTT.

This clone was seen just once. V usage is TRBV19 and J usage is TRBJ2-2, with D perhaps TRBD1 (6 bases). V was shortened by 7 bases and J by 2 bases, with 14 bases between the two germline ends. The CDR3 length is 15 residues. Germline CDR1 reads LNHDA; CDR2 reads SQIVND (reference sequence). CDR3 residues: CASTLRGSNTGELFF. CDR3 DNA sequence: TGTGCCAGTACCCTAAGGGGGAGTAACACCGGGGAGCTGTTTTTT. The whole variable domain, remainder taken from reference TRBV19 and TRBJ2-2, is DGGITQSPKYLFRKEGQNVTLSCEQNLNHDAMYWYRQDPGQGLRLIYYSQIVNDFQKGDIAEGYSVSREKKESFPLTVTSAQKNPTAFYLCASTLRGSNTGELFFGEGSRLTVL.

The chain carries TRBV19 and TRBJ2-5, with TRBD1 as a possible D gene (6 bases). The CDR3 spans 16 residues. CDR1 is LNHDA and CDR2 is SQIVND in the germline V gene (reference sequence). Deletions cut 1 base from V and 3 bases from J, with 15 bases between. The CDR3 region is CASSIVHQGQKETQYF. Written as DNA, the CDR3 is TGTGCCAGTAGTATAGTCCACCAGGGGCAAAAAGAGACCCAGTACTTC.

The genes are TRBV4-3 and TRBJ2-7; 7 bases fit TRBD1. CDR3 length: 17 amino acids. Germline lookup yields CDR1 LGHNA and CDR2 YSLEER. With 0 bases clipped from V and 6 bases from J, the junction kept 14 bases outside the gene matches. The CDR3 region has the DNA TGCGCCAGCAGCCAAGACTTATTGGTCGGTGGGACAGCCGAGCAGTACTTC. Translating gives CASSQDLLVGGTAEQYF.

The rearrangement uses TRBV19 and TRBJ2-7; tentatively, D is TRBD1 (5 bases). Trimming removed 7 bases from V and 10 bases from J, with 17 bases in between. The CDR3 length is 12 residues. The V gene's germline CDR1 is LNHDA and CDR2 SQIVND (reference sequence). The CDR3 loop reads CASMGQGMGQYF. Here the CDR3 DNA reads TGTGCCAGTATGGGGCAGGGAATGGGACAGTACTTC.